Listed here is a single T cell receptor beta chain. Its antigen is not known. Naive CD8 T cells, phenotype CD8+CD4-CCR7+CD45RA+, were sorted. The authors built bulk TCR libraries by previously described methods with listed TCR primers. TCRdb analysed the PCR reads with MiXCR anew, one entry per CDR3 protein. This table holds over 300,000 distinct CDR3 sequences, over 20% found once. These data come from a study of molecular identifiers for immune sequencing clone quantification. Study background: RNA from around 20,000 or 100,000 naive CD8 cells was split five ways in replicates, with four sequenced. Overall study findings and caveats: Reportedly, one cell's Jurkat TCR RNA was detected within 1,100,000 naive CD8 cells.

The CDR3 totals 14 residues. Trimming left V 3 bases short and J 1 base short, with 12 bases between. The germline V gene has CDR1 SQVTM and CDR2 ANQGSEA. The TCR sequence derives from a human donor in good health. Some libraries in this study had Jurkat cell RNA spiked in. J is TRBJ1-1 and V is TRBV29-1; D is perhaps TRBD1 (5 bases). The material sequenced was naive CD8+ T cells from blood, with Jurkat cell RNA spiked in. Subset given: FACS-sorted CD8+CD4-CCR7+CD45RA+ naive T cells. The CDR3 protein is CSVEGQGRNTEAFF. The CDR3 DNA reads TGCAGCGTTGAGGGGCAGGGTAGGAACACTGAAGCTTTCTTT.